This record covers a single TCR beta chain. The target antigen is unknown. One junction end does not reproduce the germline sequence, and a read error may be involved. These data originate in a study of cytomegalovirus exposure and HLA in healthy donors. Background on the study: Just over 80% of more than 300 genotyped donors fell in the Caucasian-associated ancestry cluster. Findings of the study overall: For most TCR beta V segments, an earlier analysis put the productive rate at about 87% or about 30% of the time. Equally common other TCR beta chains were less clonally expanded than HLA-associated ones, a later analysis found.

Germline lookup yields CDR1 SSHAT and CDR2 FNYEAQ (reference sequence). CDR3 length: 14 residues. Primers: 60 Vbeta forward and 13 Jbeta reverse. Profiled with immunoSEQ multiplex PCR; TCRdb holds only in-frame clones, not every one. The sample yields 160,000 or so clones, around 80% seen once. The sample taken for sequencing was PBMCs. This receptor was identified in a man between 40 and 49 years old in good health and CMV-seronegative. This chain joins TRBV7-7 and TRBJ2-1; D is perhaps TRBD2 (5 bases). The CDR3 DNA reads TGTGCTAGCAGCTTATCGGCGGGTTGGGATGAGCAGTTCTTC. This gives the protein CASSLSAGWDEQFF.